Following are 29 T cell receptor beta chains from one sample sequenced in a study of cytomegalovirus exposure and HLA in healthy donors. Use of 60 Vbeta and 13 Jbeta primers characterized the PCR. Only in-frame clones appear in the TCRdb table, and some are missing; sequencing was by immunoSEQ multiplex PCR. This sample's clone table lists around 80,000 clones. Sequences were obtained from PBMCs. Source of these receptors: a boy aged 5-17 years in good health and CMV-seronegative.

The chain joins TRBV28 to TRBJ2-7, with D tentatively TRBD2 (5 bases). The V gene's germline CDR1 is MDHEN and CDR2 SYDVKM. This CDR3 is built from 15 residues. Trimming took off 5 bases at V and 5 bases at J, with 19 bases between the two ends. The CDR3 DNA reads TGTGCCAGCAGTACCAGTATAGGGAGTATCCACGAGCAGTACTTC. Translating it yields CASSTSIGSIHEQYF.

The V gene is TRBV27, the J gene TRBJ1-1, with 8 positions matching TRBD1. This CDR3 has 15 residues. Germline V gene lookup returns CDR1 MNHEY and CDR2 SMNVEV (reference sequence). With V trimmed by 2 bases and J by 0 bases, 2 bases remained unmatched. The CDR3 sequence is CASSLQGALNTEAFF. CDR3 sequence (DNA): TGTGCCAGCAGTTTACAGGGGGCTTTGAACACTGAAGCTTTCTTT.

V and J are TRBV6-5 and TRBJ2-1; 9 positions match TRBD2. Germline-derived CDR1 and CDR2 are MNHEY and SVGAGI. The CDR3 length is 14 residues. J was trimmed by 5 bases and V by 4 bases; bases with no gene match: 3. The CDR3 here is CASSLGLAHNEQFF. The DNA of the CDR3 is TGTGCCAGCAGTTTGGGACTAGCTCACAATGAGCAGTTCTTC.

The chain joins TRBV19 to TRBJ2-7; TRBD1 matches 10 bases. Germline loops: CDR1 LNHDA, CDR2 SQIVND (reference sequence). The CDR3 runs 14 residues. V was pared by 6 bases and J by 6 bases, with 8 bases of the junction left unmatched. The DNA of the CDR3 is TGTGCCAGTAGAGTGACAGGGGGCAGGGGCGAGCAGTACTTC. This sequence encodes CASRVTGGRGEQYF.

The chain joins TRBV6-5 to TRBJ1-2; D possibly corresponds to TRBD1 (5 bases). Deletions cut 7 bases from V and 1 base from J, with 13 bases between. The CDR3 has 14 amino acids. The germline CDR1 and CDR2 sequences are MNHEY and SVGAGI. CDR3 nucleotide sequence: TGTGCCAGCATCCAGTGGGACTTTAACTATGGCTACACCTTC. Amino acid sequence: CASIQWDFNYGYTF.

The chain's CDR3 is CASSLGRAGPPRSYEQYF. Written as DNA, the CDR3 is TGTGCCAGCAGCTTAGGGAGGGCAGGGCCCCCCAGGTCCTACGAGCAGTACTTC. The rearrangement links TRBV7-9 to TRBJ2-7; weak D call: TRBD2 (6 bases). The germline CDR1 and CDR2 sequences are SEHNR and FQNEAQ (reference sequence). V gave up 1 base and J gave up 1 base, with 20 bases separating them. The CDR3 is 18 amino acids.

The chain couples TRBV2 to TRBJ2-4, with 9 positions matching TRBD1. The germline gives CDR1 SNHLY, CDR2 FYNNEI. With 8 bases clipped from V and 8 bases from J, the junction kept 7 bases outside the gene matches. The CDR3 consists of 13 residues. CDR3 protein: CASGDRDVDIQYF. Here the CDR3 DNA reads TGTGCCAGCGGGGACAGGGATGTTGACATTCAGTACTTC.

The chain's CDR3 is CASSVEAIETDTQYF. The CDR3 region has the DNA TGTGCCAGCAGCGTAGAAGCGATAGAAACAGATACGCAGTATTTT. The chain recombines TRBV9 with TRBJ2-3, with no clear D. There are 15 residues in the CDR3. Germline lookup yields CDR1 SGDLS and CDR2 YYNGEE. V gave up 0 bases and J gave up 3 bases, with 11 bases separating them.

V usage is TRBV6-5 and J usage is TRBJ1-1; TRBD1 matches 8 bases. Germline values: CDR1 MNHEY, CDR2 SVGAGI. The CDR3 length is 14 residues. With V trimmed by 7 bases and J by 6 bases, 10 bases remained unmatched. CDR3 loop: CASIATGEFSEAFF. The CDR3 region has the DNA TGTGCCAGCATTGCGACAGGGGAATTTTCTGAAGCTTTCTTT.

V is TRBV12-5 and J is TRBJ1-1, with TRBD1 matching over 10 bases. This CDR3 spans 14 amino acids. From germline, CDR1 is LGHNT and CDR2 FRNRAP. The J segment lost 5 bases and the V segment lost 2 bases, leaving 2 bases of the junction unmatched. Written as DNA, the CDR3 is TGTGCTAGTGGTTTGAGGACAGGGGGGACTGAAGCTTTCTTT. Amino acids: CASGLRTGGTEAFF.

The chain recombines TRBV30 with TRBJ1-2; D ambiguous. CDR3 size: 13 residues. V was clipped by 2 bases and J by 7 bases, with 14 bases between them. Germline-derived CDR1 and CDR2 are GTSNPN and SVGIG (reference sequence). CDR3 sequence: CAWSMKGASGYTF. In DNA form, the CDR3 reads TGTGCCTGGAGTATGAAGGGAGCGAGTGGCTACACCTTC. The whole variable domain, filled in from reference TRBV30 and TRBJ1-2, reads SQTIHQWPATLVQPVGSPLSLECTVEGTSNPNLYWYRQAAGRGLQLLFYSVGIGQISSEVPQNLSASRPQDRQFILSSKKLLLSDSGFYLCAWSMKGASGYTFGSGTRLTVV.

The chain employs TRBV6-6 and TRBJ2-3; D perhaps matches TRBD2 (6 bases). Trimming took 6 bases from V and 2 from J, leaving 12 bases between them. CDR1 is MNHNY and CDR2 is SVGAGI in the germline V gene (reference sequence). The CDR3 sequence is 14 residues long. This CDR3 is CASSSGTVTDTQYF. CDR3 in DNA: TGTGCCAGCAGCTCCGGGACTGTCACAGATACGCAGTATTTT.

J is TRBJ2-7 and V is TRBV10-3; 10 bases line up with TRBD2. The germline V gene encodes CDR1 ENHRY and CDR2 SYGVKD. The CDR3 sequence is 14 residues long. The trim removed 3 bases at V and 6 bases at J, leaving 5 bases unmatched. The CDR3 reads CAISESGRAFEQYF. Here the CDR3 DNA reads TGTGCCATCAGTGAAAGCGGGAGGGCCTTCGAGCAGTACTTC.

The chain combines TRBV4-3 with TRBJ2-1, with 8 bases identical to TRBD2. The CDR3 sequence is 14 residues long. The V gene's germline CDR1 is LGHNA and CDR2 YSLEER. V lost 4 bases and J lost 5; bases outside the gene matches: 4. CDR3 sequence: CASSLLAGDNEQFF. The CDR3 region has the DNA TGCGCCAGCAGCCTGCTAGCGGGTGACAATGAGCAGTTCTTC.

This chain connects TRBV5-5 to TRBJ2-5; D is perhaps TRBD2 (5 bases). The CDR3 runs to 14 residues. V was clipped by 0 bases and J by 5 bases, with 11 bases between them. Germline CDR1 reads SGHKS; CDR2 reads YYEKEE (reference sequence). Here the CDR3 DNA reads TGTGCCAGCAGCTTGGCCAACGGGGTGGAGACCCAGTACTTC. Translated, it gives CASSLANGVETQYF.

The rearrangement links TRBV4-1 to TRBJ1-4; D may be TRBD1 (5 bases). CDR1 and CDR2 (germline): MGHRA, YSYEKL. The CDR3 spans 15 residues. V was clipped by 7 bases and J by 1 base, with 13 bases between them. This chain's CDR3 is CASNIPGGTNEKLFF. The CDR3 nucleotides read TGCGCCAGCAATATCCCGGGGGGAACTAATGAAAAACTGTTTTTT.

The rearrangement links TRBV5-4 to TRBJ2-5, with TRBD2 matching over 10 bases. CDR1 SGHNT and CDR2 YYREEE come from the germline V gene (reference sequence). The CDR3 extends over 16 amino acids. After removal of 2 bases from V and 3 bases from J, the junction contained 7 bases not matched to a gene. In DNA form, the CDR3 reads TGTGCCAGCAGCTTTTCTAGCGGGGGCCGAAAAGAGACCCAGTACTTC. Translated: CASSFSSGGRKETQYF.

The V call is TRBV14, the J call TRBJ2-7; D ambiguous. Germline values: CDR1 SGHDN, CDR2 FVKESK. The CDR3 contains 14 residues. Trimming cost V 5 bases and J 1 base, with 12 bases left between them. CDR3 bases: TGTGCCAGCAGCTTCCGCCCGGGTTCCTACGAGCAGTACTTC. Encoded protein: CASSFRPGSYEQYF.

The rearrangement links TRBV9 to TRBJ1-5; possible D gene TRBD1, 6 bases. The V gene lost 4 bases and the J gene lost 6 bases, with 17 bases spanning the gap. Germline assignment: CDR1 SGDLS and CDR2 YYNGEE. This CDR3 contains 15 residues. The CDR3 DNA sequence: TGTGCCAGCAGCAAACTCACAGGGCTAGGTCAGCCCCAGCATTTT. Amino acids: CASSKLTGLGQPQHF.

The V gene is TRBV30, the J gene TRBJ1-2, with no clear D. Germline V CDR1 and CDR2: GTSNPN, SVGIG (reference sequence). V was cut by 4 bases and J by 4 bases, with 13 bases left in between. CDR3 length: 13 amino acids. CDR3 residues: CAWTVLSVYGYTF. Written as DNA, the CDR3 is TGTGCCTGGACCGTCCTGTCGGTCTATGGCTACACCTTC.

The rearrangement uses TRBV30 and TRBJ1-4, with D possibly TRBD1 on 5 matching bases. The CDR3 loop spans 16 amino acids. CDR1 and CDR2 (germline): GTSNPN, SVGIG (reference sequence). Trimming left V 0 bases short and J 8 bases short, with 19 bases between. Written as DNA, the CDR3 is TGTGCCTGGAGTGTACTGAGGATGGGGCGGGGGGAAAAACTGTTTTTT. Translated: CAWSVLRMGRGEKLFF. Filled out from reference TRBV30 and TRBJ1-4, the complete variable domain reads SQTIHQWPATLVQPVGSPLSLECTVEGTSNPNLYWYRQAAGRGLQLLFYSVGIGQISSEVPQNLSASRPQDRQFILSSKKLLLSDSGFYLCAWSVLRMGRGEKLFFGSGTQLSVL.

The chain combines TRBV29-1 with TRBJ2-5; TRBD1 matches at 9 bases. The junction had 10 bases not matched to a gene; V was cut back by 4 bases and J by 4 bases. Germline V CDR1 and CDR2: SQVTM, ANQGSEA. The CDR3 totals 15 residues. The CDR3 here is CSVGPGTGIRETQYF. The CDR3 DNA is TGCAGCGTTGGACCCGGGACAGGGATTCGAGAGACCCAGTACTTC.

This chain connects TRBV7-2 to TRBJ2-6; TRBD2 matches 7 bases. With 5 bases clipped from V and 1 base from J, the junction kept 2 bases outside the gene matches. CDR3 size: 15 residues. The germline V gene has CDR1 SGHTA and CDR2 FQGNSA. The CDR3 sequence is CASSAAGSGANVLTF. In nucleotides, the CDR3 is TGTGCCAGCAGCGCAGCGGGGTCTGGGGCCAACGTCCTGACTTTC.

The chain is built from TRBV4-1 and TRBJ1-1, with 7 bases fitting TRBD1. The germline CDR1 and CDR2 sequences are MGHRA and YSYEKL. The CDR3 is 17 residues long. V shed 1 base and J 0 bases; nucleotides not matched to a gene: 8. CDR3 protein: CASSQARRGQVNTEAFF. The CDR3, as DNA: TGCGCCAGCAGCCAAGCTAGAAGGGGGCAAGTGAACACTGAAGCTTTCTTT.

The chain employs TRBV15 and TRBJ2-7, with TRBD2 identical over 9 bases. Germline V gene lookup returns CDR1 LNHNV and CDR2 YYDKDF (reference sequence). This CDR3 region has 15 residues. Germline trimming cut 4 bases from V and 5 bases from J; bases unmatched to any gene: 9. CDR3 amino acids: CATSTGGRAFHEQYF. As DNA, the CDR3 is TGTGCCACCAGCACCGGCGGGAGGGCCTTCCACGAGCAGTACTTC.

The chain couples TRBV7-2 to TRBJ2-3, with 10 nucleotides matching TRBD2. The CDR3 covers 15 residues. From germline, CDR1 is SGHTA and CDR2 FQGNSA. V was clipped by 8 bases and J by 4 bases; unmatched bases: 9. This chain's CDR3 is CASGTSGKGADTQYF. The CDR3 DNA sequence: TGTGCCAGCGGAACTAGCGGGAAAGGAGCAGATACGCAGTATTTT.

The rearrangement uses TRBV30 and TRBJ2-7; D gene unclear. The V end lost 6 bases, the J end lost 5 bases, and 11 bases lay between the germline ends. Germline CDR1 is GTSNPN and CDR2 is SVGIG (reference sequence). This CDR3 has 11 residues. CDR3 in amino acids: CACAQNHEQYF. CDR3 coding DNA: TGTGCCTGTGCACAGAACCACGAGCAGTACTTC.

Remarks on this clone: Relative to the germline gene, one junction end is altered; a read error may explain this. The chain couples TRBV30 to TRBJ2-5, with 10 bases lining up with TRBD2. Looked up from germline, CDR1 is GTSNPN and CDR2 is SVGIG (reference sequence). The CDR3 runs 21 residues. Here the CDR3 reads CAWSVFFASGGYNQLQEAQYF. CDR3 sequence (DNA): TGTGCCTGGAGTGTATTTTTTGCTAGCGGGGGATACAACCAATTACAAGAGGCCCAGTACTTC.

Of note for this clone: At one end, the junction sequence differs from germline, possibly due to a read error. CDR3 nucleotides: TGTGACAGCATCCCCTTGGGGGGGACTGAAGCTTTCTTT. It codes for CDSIPLGGTEAFF. The V call is TRBV2, the J call TRBJ1-1; D is perhaps TRBD1 (5 bases). CDR1 and CDR2 from the germline V gene are SNHLY and FYNNEI. The CDR3 spans 13 residues.